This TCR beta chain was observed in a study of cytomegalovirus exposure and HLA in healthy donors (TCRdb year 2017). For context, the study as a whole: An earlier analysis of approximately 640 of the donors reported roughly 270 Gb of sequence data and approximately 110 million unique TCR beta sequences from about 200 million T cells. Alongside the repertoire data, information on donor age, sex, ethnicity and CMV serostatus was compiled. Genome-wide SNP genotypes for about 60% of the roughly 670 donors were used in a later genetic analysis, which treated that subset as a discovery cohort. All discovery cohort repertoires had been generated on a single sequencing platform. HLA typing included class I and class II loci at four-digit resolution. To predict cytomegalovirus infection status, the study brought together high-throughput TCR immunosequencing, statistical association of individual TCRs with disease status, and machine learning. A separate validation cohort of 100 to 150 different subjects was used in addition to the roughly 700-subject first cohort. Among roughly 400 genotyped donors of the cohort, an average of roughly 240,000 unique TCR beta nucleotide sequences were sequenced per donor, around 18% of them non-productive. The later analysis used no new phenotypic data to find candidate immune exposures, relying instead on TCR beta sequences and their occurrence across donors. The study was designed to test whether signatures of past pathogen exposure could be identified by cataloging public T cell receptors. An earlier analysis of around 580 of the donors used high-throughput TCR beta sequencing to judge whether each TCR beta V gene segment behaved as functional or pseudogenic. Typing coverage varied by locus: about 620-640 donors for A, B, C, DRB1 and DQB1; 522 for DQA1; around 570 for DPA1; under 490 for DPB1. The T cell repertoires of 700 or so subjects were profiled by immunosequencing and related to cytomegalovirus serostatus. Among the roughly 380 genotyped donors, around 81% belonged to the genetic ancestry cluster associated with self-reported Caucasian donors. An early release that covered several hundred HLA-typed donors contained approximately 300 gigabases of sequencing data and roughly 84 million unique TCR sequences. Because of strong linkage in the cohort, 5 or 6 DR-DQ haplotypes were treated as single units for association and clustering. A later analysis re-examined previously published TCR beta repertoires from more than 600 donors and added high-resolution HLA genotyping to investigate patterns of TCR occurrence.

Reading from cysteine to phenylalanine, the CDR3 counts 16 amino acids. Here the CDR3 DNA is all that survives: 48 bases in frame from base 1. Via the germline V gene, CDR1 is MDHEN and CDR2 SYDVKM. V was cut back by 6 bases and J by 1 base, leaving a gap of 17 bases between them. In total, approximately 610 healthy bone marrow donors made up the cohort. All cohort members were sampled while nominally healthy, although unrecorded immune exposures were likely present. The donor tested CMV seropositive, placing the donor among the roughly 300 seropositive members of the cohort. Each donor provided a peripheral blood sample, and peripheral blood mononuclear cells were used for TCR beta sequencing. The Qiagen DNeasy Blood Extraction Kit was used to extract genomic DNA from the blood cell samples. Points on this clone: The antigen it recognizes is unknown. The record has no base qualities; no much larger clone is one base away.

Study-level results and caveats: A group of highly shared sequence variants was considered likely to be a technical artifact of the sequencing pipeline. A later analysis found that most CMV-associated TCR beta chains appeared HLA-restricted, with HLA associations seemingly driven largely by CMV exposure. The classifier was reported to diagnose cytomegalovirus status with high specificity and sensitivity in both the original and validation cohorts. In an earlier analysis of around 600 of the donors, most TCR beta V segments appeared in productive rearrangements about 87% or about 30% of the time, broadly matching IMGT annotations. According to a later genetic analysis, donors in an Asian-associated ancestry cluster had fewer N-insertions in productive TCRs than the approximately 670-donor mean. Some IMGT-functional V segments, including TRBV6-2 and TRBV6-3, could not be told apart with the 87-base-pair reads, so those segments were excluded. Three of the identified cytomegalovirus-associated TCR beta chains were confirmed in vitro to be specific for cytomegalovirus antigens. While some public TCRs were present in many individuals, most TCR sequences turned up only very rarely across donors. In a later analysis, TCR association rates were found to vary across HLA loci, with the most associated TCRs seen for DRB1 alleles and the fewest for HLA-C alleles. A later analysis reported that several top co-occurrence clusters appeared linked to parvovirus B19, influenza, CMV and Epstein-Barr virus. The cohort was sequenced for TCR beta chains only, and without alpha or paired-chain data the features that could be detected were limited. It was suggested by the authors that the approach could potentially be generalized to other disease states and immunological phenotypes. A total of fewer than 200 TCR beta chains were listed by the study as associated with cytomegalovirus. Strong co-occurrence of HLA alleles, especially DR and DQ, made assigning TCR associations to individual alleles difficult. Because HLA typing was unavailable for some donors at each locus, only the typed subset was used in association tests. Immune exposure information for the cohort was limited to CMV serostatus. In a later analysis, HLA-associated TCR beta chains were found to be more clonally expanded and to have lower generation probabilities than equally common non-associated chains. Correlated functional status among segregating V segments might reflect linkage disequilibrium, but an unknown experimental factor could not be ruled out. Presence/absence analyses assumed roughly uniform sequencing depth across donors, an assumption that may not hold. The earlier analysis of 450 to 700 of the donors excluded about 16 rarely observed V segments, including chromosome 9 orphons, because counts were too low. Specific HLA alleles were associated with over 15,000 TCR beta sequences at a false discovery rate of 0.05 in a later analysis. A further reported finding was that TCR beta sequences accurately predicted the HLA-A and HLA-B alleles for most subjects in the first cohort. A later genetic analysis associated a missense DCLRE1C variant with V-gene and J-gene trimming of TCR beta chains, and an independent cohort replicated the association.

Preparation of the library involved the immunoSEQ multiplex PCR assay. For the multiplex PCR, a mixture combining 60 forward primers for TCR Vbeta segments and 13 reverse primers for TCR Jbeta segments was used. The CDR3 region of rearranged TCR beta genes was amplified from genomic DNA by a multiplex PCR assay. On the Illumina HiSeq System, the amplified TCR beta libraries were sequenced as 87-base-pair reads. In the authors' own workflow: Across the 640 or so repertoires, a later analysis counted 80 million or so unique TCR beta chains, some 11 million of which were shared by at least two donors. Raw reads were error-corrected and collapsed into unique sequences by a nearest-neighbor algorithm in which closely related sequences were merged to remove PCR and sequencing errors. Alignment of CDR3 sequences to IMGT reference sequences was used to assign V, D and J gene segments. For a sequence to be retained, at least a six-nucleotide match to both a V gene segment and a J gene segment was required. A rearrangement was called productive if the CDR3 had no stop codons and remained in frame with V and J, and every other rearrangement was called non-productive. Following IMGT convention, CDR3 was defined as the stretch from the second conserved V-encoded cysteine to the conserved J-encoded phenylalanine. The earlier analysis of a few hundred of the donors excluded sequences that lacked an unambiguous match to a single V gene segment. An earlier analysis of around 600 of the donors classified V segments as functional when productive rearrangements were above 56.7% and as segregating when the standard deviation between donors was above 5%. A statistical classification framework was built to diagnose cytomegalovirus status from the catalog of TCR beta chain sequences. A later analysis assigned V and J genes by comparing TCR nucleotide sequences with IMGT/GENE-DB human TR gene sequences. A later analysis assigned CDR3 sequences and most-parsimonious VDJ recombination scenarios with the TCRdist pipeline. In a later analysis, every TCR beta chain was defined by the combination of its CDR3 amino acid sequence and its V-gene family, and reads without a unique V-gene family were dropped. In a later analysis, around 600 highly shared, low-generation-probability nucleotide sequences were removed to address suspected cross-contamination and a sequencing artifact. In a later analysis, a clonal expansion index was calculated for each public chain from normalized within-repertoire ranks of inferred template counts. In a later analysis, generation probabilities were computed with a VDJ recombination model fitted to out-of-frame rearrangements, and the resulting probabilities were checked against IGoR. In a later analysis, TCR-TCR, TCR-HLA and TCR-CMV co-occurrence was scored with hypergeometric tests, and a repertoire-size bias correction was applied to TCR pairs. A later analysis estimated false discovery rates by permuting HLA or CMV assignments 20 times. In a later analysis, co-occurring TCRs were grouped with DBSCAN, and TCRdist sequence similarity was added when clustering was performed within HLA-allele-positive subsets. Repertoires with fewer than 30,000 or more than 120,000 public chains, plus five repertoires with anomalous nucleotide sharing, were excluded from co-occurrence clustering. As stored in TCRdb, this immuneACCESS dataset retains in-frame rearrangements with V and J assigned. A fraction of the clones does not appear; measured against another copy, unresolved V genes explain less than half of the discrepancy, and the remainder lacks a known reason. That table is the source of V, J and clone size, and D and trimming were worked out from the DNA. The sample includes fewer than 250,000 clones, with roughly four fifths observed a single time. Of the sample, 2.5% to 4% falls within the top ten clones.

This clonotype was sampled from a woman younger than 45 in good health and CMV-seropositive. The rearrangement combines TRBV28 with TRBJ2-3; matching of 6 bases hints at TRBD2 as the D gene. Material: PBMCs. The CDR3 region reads CASRRRDGGGTDTQYF. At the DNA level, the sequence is TGTGCCAGCAGGCGAAGGGACGGCGGGGGCACAGATACGCAGTATTTT.